The rows below give T cell receptor beta chains drawn from one sample of a study of OX40 agonist ivuxolimab in advanced cancers. The protocol was immunoSEQ multiplex PCR, while the TCRdb copy is restricted to in-frame clones and leaves out a portion. This sample has about 69,000 clones, with roughly 90% found just once. The sequencing used CD4+ or CD8+ T cells sorted from blood, collected in a trial of the OX40 agonist ivuxolimab. All receptors derive from an adult with an advanced solid tumor such as melanoma, head and neck, liver or kidney cancer. CDR3s include the opening cysteine and the closing phenylalanine or tryptophan. The D gene is left open where the match is weak. Size tells how often a clone was seen (once, few, many) or the class of an expanded clone, and some rows leave it out.

clone_size j_call v_call d_call cdr3_aa cdr3_nt
- TRBJ2-5 TRBV2 TRBD2 CASKGLAGETQYF TGTGCCAGCAAGGGACTAGCGGGAGAGACCCAGTACTTC
- TRBJ2-5 TRBV7-3 - CASSSLGTGPGETQYF TGTGCCAGCAGCTCTCTAGGCACTGGTCCGGGGGAGACCCAGTACTTC
- TRBJ2-7 TRBV19 - CASSMRVPGAGTYF TGTGCCAGTAGTATGAGGGTGCCGGGGGCGGGGACGTACTTC
- TRBJ1-2 TRBV30 TRBD1 CACIRDRPYGYTF TGTGCCTGCATCCGGGACAGACCCTATGGCTACACCTTC
once TRBJ2-5 TRBV4-3 - CASSDDWGETQYF TGCGCCAGCAGCGACGACTGGGGGGAGACCCAGTACTTC
- TRBJ2-7 TRBV5-1 - CASALRGGGDHEQYF TGCGCCAGCGCCCTGAGGGGAGGCGGGGACCACGAGCAGTACTTC
- TRBJ2-1 TRBV5-4 TRBD2 CASSLSIGTNSYNEQFF TGTGCCAGCAGCTTGAGTATAGGGACTAACTCCTACAATGAGCAGTTCTTC
- TRBJ2-7 TRBV5-4 TRBD1 CASSLGPQTGSYEQYF TGTGCCAGCAGCTTGGGACCACAGACAGGGTCCTACGAGCAGTACTTC
- TRBJ2-3 TRBV7-6 - CASRQEPRRTDTQYF TGTGCCAGCAGACAGGAGCCCCGTCGCACAGATACGCAGTATTTT
- TRBJ1-2 TRBV5-4 - CASSPTTASGYTF TGTGCCAGCAGCCCCACAACAGCATCTGGCTACACCTTC
- TRBJ1-2 TRBV5-4 - CASSLAGQLYGYTF TGTGCCAGCAGCTTGGCGGGACAACTCTATGGCTACACCTTC
- TRBJ1-4 TRBV29-1 TRBD1 CSATGTGANEKLFF TGCAGCGCGACCGGGACAGGGGCTAATGAAAAACTGTTTTTT
- TRBJ2-7 TRBV2 TRBD1 CASRGQGVIYEQYF TGTGCCAGCAGGGGACAGGGAGTAATTTACGAGCAGTACTTC
- TRBJ2-1 TRBV11-2 TRBD2 CASSLLTSGSYEQFF TGTGCCAGCAGCTTATTGACTAGCGGGAGTTATGAGCAGTTCTTC
- TRBJ2-4 TRBV11-2 TRBD1 CASSRDRVNIQYF TGTGCCAGCAGTCGGGACAGGGTAAACATTCAGTACTTC
once TRBJ1-1 TRBV28 - CASSYPGRVNTEAFF TGTGCCAGCAGCTACCCTGGGAGGGTGAACACTGAAGCTTTCTTT
- TRBJ1-6 TRBV5-1 - CASSLPTGNSPLHF TGCGCCAGCAGCTTACCTACGGGGAATTCACCCCTCCACTTT
- TRBJ2-7 TRBV7-2 - CASSLGAGLSYEQYF TGTGCCAGCAGCTTAGGGGCGGGGCTCTCCTACGAGCAGTACTTC
- TRBJ2-6 TRBV4-1 - CASSRKGGYGANVLTF TGCGCCAGCAGCCGAAAGGGGGGTTATGGGGCCAACGTCCTGACTTTC
- TRBJ2-7 TRBV7-7 - CASSFRSSYEQYF TGTGCTAGCAGCTTCAGGTCCTCCTACGAGCAGTACTTC
- TRBJ2-2 TRBV6-6 TRBD2 CATRGAGGRSGGELFF TGTGCCACCCGAGGGGCTGGCGGGAGGTCTGGGGGGGAGCTGTTTTTT
- TRBJ1-5 TRBV6-1 - CASRNGYTSQPQHF TGTGCCAGCAGAAATGGTTATACAAGTCAGCCCCAGCATTTT
few TRBJ2-5 TRBV15 - CATSPGGGGQGETQYF TGTGCCACCAGCCCGGGGGGTGGAGGACAGGGAGAGACCCAGTACTTC
- TRBJ1-1 TRBV27 - CASSTPAGGVGTEAFF TGTGCCAGCAGTACCCCGGCGGGGGGCGTTGGTACTGAAGCTTTCTTT
- TRBJ1-5 TRBV6-5 - CASSKGRLNQPQHF TGTGCCAGCTCAAAAGGCAGATTGAATCAGCCCCAGCATTTT
- TRBJ2-4 TRBV28 TRBD1 CASSFGDRDKNIQYF TGTGCCAGCAGTTTCGGGGACAGGGACAAAAACATTCAGTACTTC
- TRBJ2-5 TRBV4-1 TRBD2 CASSQERGLADPRRETQYF TGCGCCAGCAGCCAAGAGCGGGGTCTAGCGGATCCTCGTAGGGAGACCCAGTACTTC
- TRBJ2-1 TRBV7-6 TRBD1 CASSSDRVGEQFF TGTGCCAGCAGCTCGGACAGGGTCGGTGAGCAGTTCTTC
- TRBJ1-1 TRBV6-5 - CASSYQAVRMNTEAFF TGTGCCAGCAGTTACCAGGCGGTACGAATGAACACTGAAGCTTTCTTT